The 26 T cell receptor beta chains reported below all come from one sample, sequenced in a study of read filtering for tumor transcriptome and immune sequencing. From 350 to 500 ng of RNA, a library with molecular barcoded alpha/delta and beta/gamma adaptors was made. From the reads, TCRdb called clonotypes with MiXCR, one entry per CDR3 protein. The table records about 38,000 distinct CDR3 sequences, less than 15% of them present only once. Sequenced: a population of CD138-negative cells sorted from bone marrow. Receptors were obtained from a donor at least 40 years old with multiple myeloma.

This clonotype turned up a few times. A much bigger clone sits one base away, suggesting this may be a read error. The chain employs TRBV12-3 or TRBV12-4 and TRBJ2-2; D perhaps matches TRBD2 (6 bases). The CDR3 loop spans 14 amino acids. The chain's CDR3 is CASSRDLNTGGLFF. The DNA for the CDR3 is TGTGCCAGCAGCCGGGACCTAAACACCGGGGGGCTGTTTTTT.

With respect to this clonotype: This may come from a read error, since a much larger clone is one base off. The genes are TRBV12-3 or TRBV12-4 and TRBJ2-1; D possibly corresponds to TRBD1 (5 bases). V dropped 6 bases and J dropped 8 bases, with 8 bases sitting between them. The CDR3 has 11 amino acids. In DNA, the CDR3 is TGTGCCAGCAGAAGGGGTGATGAGCAGTTCTTC. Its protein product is CASRRGDEQFF.

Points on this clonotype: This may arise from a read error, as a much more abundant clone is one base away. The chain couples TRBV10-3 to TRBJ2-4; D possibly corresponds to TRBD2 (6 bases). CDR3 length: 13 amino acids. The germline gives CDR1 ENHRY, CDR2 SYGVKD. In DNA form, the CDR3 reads TGTGCCATCATGGAGGGAGGCAAAAACACTCAGTACTTC. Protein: CAIMEGGKNTQYF.

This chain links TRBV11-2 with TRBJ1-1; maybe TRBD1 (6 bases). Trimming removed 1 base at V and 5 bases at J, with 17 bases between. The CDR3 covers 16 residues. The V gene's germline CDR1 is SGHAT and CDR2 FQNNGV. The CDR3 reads CASSLVGGGAVTEAFF. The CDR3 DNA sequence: TGTGCCAGCAGCTTAGTCGGGGGGGGCGCAGTGACTGAAGCTTTCTTT.

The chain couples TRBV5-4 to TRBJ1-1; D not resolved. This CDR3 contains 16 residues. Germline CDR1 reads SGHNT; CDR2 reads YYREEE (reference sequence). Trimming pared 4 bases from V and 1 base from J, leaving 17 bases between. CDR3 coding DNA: TGTGCCAGCAGCCATTCGCCTGGGCAAGCGAACACTGAAGCTTTCTTT. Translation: CASSHSPGQANTEAFF.

The CDR3 nucleotides are TGTGCCAGCAGCAGGACAGGGGGCGCGAATACGCAGTATTTT. Translated: CASSRTGGANTQYF. The chain recombines TRBV12-3 or TRBV12-4 with TRBJ2-3; 11 bases are a match to TRBD1. This CDR3 contains 14 residues. With V trimmed by 6 bases and J by 7 bases, 6 bases remained unmatched.

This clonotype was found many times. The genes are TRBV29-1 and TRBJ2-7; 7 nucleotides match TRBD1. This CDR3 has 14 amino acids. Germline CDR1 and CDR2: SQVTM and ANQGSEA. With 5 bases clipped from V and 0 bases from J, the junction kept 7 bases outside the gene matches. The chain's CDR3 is CSVQGVSSSYEQYF. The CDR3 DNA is TGCAGCGTTCAGGGGGTGTCAAGCTCCTACGAGCAGTACTTC.

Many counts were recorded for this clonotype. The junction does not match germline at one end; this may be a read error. This CDR3 reads CAGSIDIGYNEQFF. The DNA for the CDR3 is TGTGCCGGCAGCATAGACATCGGCTACAATGAGCAGTTCTTC. The rearrangement links TRBV7-2 to TRBJ2-1; D not certain. CDR1 is SGHTA, CDR2 FQGNSA, per germline. The CDR3 is 14 amino acids.

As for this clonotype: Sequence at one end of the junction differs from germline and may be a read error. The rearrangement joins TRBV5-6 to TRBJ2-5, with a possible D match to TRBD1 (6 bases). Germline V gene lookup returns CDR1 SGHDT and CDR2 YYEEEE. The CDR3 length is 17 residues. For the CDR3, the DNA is TGTGCCTGCAGCTTCCTTTTTTCAGGGGCCTCCTTGGTGACCCAGTACTTC. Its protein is CACSFLFSGASLVTQYF.

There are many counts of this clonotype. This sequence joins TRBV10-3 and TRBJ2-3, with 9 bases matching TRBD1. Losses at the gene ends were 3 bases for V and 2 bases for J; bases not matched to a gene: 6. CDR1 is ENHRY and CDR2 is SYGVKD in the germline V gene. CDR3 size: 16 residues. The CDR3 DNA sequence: TGTGCCATCAGTGACCCCGGGACAGGGTACACAGATACGCAGTATTTT. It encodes CAISDPGTGYTDTQYF.

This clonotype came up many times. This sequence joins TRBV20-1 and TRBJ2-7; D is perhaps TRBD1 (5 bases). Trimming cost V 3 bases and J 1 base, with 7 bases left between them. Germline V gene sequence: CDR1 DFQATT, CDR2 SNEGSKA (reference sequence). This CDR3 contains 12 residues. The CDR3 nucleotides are TGCAGTGCTAGGGACACTTCCTACGAGCAGTACTTC. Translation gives CSARDTSYEQYF.

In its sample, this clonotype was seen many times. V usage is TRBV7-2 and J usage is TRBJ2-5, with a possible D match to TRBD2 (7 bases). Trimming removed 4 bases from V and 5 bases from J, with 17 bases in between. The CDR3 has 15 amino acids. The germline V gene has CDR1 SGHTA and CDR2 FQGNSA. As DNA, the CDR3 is TGTGCCAGCAGCTATGTGGGGGGGGCCACTGAGACCCAGTACTTC. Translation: CASSYVGGATETQYF.

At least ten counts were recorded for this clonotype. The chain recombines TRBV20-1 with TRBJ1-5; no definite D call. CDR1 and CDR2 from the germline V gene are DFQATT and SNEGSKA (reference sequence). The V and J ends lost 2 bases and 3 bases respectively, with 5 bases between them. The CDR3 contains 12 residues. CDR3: CSARWLNQPQHF. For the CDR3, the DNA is TGCAGTGCTAGATGGCTCAATCAGCCCCAGCATTTT.

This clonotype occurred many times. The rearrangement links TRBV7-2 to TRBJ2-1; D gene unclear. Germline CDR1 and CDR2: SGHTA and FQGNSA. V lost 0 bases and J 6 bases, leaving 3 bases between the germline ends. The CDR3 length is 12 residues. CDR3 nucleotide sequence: TGTGCCAGCAGCTTAGCTTTCAATGAGCAGTTCTTC. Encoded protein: CASSLAFNEQFF.

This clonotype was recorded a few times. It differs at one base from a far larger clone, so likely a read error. CDR3 sequence (DNA): TGTGCCATCAGTCAGACTAGCTACGAGCAGTACTTC. It yields the protein CAISQTSYEQYF. The chain carries TRBV10-3 and TRBJ2-7; D is possibly TRBD2 (6 bases). The CDR3 totals 12 residues. The V gene lost 5 bases and the J gene lost 3 bases, with 8 bases spanning the gap. CDR1 and CDR2 from the germline V gene are ENHRY and SYGVKD.

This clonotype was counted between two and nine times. In DNA, the CDR3 is TGTGCCAGCAGCTTAGTTTCAAGTTCGGGGGGTCCCGGCACAGATACGCAGTATTTT. As protein: CASSLVSSSGGPGTDTQYF. V gene TRBV7-2 combines with J gene TRBJ2-3, with 7 bases identical to TRBD2. Germline loops: CDR1 SGHTA, CDR2 FQGNSA. Trimming cost V 1 base and J 1 base; bases outside gene matches: 14. The CDR3 is 19 residues long.

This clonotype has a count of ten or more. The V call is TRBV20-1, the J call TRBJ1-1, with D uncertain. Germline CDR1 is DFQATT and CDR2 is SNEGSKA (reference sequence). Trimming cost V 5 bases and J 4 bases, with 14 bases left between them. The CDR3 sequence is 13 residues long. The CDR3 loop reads CSAAQTWGTEAFF. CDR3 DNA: TGCAGTGCTGCTCAAACTTGGGGCACTGAAGCTTTCTTT.

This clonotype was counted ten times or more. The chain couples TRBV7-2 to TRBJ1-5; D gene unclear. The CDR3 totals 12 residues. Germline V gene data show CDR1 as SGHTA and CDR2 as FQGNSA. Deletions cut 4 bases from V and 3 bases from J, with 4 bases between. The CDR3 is CASSSDNQPQHF. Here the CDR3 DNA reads TGTGCCAGCAGCTCCGACAATCAGCCCCAGCATTTT.

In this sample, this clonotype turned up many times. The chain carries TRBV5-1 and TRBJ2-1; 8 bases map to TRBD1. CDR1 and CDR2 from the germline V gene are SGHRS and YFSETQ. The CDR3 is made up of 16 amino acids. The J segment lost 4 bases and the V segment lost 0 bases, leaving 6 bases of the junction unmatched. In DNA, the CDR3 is TGCGCCAGCAGCTTGGGAGGGACAGGCCCTTACAATGAGCAGTTCTTC. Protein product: CASSLGGTGPYNEQFF.

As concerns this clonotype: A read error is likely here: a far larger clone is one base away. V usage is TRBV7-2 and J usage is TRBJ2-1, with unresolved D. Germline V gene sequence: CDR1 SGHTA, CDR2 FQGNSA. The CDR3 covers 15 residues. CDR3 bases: TGTGCCAGCAGCCCCCGGTTCACCTCCTACCATGAGCAGTTCTTC. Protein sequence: CASSPRFTSYHEQFF.

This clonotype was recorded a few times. The chain's CDR3 is CSARGAYRGPGPKPYEQYF. In DNA form, the CDR3 reads TGCAGTGCTAGAGGGGCCTATCGGGGGCCCGGGCCCAAACCCTACGAGCAGTACTTC. J is TRBJ2-7 and V is TRBV20-1; D is perhaps TRBD1 or TRBD2 (6 bases each). V gave up 1 base and J gave up 2 bases, with 27 bases separating them. This CDR3 contains 19 residues. CDR1 is DFQATT and CDR2 is SNEGSKA in the germline V gene (reference sequence).

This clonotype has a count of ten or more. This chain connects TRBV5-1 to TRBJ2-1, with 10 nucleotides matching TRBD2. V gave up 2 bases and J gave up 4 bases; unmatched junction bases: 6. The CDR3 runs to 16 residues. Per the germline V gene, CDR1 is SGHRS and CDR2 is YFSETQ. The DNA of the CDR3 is TGCGCCAGCAGCTTATTGAGCGGGGGGGATTACAATGAGCAGTTCTTC. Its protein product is CASSLLSGGDYNEQFF.

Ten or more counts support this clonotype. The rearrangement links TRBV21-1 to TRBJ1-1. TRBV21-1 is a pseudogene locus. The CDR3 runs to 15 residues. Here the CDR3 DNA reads TGTGCCAGCAGGCGTAGCGGTTACATGAACACTGAAGCTTTCTTT. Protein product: CASRRSGYMNTEAFF.

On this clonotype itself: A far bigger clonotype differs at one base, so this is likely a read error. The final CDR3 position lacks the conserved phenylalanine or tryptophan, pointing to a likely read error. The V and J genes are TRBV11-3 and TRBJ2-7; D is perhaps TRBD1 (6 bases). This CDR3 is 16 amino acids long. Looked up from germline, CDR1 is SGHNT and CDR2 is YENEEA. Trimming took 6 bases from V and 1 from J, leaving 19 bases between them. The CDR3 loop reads CASSFKLGAGSYEQYS. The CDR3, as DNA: TGTGCCAGCAGTTTCAAGCTGGGGGCAGGGTCCTACGAGCAGTACTCC.

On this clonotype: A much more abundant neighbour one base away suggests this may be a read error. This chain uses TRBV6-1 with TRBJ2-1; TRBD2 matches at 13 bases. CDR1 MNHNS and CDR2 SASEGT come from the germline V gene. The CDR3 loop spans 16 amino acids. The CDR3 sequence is CASGELAGGHGNEQFF. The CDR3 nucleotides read TGTGCCAGCGGTGAACTAGCGGGGGGGCACGGCAATGAGCAGTTCTTC.

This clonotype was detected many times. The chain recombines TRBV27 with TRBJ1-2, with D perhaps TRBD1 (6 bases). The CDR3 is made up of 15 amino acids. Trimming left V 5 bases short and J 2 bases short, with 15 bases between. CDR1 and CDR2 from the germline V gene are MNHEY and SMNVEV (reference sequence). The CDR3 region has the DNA TGTGCCAGCAGTCGGGACATTGGGGGAAACTATGGCTACACCTTC. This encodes CASSRDIGGNYGYTF.